One sample yielded the 9 T cell receptor beta chains listed below, sequenced in a study of T cell clonality in common variable immunodeficiency. This table comes from immunoSEQ multiplex PCR, and its TCRdb copy is limited to in-frame clones, with some not included. The repertoire consists of roughly 28,000 clones, none detected only once. What was sequenced was peripheral blood mononuclear cells. These receptors were obtained from a person aged 18 to 75 in good health.

This clone was seen repeatedly, ten times or more. The read ends 3 residues before the CDR3 terminus; that terminus is restored from the germline J gene. The V and J genes are TRBV20-1 and TRBJ2-2; no definite D call. Germline assignment: CDR1 DFQATT and CDR2 SNEGSKA (reference sequence). The CDR3 has 15 amino acids. The V end lost 5 bases, the J end lost 1 base, and 14 bases lay between the germline ends. Incomplete CDR3 DNA: TGCAGTGCTCAGAGAGATGCTCGGAACACCGGGGAG. Translated, it gives CSAQRDARNTGE. The CDR3 in its entirety is CSAQRDARNTGELFF.

Comment on this clone: From the germline J gene comes the end of the CDR3, since the read stops 3 residues before it. The chain employs TRBV7-6 and TRBJ2-5, with D possibly TRBD2 on 6 matching bases. CDR3 length equals 15 residues. Germline values: CDR1 SGHVS, CDR2 FNYEAQ. Trimming took 1 base from V and 2 from J, leaving 11 bases between them. CDR3 region: CASSLGVGGQETQYF. The DNA read from the CDR3 is TGTGCCAGCAGCTTAGGTGTTGGGGGGCAAGAGACC.

Turning to this clone: The read ends 3 residues shy of where the CDR3 ends; the end is completed using the germline J gene. The genes are TRBV7-6 and TRBJ2-7, with D perhaps matching TRBD1 (5 bases). V shed 10 bases and J shed 6 bases, with 13 bases lying between them. CDR3 length: 11 amino acids. Germline V gives CDR1 SGHVS, CDR2 FNYEAQ. The CDR3 is CAIRQGGEQYF. The sequenced CDR3 bases are TGTGCCATCCGGCAGGGCGGCGAG. The whole variable domain, remainder taken from reference TRBV7-6 and TRBJ2-7, is GAGVSQSPRYKVTKRGQDVALRCDPISGHVSLYWYRQALGQGPEFLTYFNYEAQQDKSGLPNDRFSAERPEGSISTLTIQRTEQRDSAMYRCAIRQGGEQYFGPGTRLTVT.

This clone has a count of ten or more. The missing CDR3 end, 3 residues past where the read stops, is filled in from the germline J gene. Other DNA sequences in the same sample also yield this CDR3. V usage is TRBV29-1 and J usage is TRBJ1-3, with D hard to call. V dropped 4 bases and J dropped 4 bases, with 8 bases sitting between them. This CDR3 contains 12 residues. The germline V gene has CDR1 SQVTM and CDR2 ANQGSEA. The chain's CDR3 is CSVVTQGNTIYF. The covered CDR3 bases are TGCAGCGTTGTCACACAGGGAAACACC.

This clone turned up a few times. The read terminates 3 residues before the CDR3 end, so the remaining end is supplied by the germline J gene. The genes are TRBV7-6 and TRBJ1-1; possibly TRBD1 for D (5 bases). The CDR3 consists of 15 residues. CDR1 is SGHVS, CDR2 FNYEAQ, per germline. V was clipped by 5 bases and J by 0 bases, with 13 bases between them. Partial CDR3 DNA: TGTGCCAGCAGCGCCTCCGGGGGGGTGAACACTGAA. Translation: CASSASGGVNTE. The full CDR3 sequence reads CASSASGGVNTEAFF.

This clone was detected ten times or more. Read sequence stops 3 residues before the CDR3 end, and the germline J gene provides the missing end. This sequence joins TRBV19 and TRBJ1-1; tentative D call: TRBD1 (6 bases). Trimming took 3 bases from V and 4 from J, leaving 9 bases between them. CDR3 size: 13 residues. From germline, CDR1 is LNHDA and CDR2 SQIVND (reference sequence). CDR3 region: CASSIGGGTEAFF. The covered CDR3 bases are TGTGCCAGTAGTATCGGAGGGGGCACTGAA.

This clone was seen repeatedly, ten times or more. The read terminates 3 residues ahead of where the CDR3 ends, so the germline J gene completes it. The chain combines TRBV2 with TRBJ2-7; no reliable D call. The germline V and J ends were trimmed by 3 bases and 3 bases, with 12 bases remaining between them. Per the germline V gene, CDR1 is SNHLY and CDR2 is FYNNEI. The CDR3 contains 14 residues. CDR3 DNA, as far as it was read: TGTGCCAGCAGTGAGAACCGGGTTGGCTACGAG. Translation gives CASSENRVGYE. The whole CDR3 region reads CASSENRVGYEQYF.

This clone has a count of ten or more. The read terminates 3 residues before the CDR3 end, so the remaining end is supplied by the germline J gene. The chain joins TRBV5-1 to TRBJ2-1; 7 nucleotides match TRBD1. Germline V gene data show CDR1 as SGHRS and CDR2 as YFSETQ. V shed 0 bases, J shed 4 bases, and the junction held 13 bases outside the gene matches. This CDR3 comprises 18 residues. The CDR3 protein is CASSLGSGGLGAYNEQFF. CDR3 bases read: TGCGCCAGCAGCTTGGGGTCAGGGGGTCTGGGGGCGTACAATGAG.

This clone was seen many times. The CDR3 end lies 3 residues beyond the end of the read and is filled in from the germline J gene. The chain combines TRBV5-1 with TRBJ2-5, with 9 bases aligning to TRBD2. Germline CDR1 reads SGHRS; CDR2 reads YFSETQ. This CDR3 has 17 residues. Trimming cost V 0 bases and J 5 bases; bases outside gene matches: 11. The CDR3 here is CASSLAVGLAGLETQYF. The covered CDR3 bases are TGCGCCAGCAGCTTGGCGGTCGGGCTAGCGGGGTTGGAGACC. Full variable domain (remainder filled in from reference TRBV5-1 and TRBJ2-5): KAGVTQTPRYLIKTRGQQVTLSCSPISGHRSVSWYQQTPGQGLQFLFEYFSETQRNKGNFPGRFSGRQFSNSRSEMNVSTLELGDSALYLCASSLAVGLAGLETQYFGPGTRLLVL.